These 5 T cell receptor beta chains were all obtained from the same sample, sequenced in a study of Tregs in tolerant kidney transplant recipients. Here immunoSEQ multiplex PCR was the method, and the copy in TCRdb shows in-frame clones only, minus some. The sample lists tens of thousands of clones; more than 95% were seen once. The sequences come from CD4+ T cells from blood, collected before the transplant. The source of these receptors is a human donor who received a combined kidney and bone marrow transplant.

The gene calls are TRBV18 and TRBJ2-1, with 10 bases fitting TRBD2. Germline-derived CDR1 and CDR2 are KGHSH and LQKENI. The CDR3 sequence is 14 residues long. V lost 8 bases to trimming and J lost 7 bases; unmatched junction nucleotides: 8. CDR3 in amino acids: CASLLSGGTNEQFF. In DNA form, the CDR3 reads TGTGCCAGCCTACTTAGCGGGGGGACGAATGAGCAGTTCTTC.

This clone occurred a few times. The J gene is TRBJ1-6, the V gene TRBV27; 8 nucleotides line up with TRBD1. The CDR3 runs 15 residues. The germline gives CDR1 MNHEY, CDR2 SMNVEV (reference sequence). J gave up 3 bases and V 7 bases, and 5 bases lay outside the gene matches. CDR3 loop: CASNQGAFYNSPLHF. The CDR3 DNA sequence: TGTGCCAGCAACCAGGGGGCTTTCTATAATTCACCCCTCCACTTT.

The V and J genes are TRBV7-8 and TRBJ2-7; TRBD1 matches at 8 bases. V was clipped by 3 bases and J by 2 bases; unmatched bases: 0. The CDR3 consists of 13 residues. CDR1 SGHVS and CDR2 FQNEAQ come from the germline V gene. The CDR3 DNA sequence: TGTGCCAGCAGCTTGGACAGGGCCTACGAGCAGTACTTC. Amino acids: CASSLDRAYEQYF.

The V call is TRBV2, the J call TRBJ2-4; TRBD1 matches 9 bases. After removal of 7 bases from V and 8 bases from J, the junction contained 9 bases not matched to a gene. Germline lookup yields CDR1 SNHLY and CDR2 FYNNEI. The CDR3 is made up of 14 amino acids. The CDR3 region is CASKDKGQGDIQYF. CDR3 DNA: TGTGCCAGCAAGGATAAGGGACAGGGAGACATTCAGTACTTC. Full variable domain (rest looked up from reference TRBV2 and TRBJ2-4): EPEVTQTPSHQVTQMGQEVILRCVPISNHLYFYWYRQILGQKVEFLVSFYNNEISEKSEIFDDQFSVERPDGSNFTLKIRSTKLEDSAMYFCASKDKGQGDIQYFGAGTRLSVL.

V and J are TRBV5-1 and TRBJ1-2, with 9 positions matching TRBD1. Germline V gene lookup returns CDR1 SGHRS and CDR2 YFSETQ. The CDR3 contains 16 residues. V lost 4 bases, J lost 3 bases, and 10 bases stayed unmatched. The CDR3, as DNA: TGCGCCAGCAGCGCGGACCAGGACAGGGGAGACTATGGCTACACCTTC. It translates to CASSADQDRGDYGYTF.